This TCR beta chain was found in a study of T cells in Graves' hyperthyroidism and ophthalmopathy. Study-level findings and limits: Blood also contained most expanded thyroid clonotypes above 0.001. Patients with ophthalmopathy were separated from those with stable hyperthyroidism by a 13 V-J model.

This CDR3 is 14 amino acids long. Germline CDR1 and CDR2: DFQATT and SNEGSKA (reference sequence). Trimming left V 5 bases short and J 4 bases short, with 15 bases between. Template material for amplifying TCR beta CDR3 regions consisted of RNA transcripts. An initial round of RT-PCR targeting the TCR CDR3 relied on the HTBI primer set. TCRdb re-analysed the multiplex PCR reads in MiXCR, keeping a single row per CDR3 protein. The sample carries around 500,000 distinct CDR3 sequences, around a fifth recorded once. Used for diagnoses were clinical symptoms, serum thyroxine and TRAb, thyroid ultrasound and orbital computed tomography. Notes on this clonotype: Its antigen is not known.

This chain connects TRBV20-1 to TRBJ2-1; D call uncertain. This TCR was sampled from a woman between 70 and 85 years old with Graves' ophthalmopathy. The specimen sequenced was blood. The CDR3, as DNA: TGCAGTGCTCCCGCACCTCGTCGGTACAATGAGCAGTTCTTC. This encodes CSAPAPRRYNEQFF.